These 16 T cell receptor beta chains share one sample of origin, sequenced in a study of circulating CD8 cells and anti-PD-1 response in melanoma. Sorting of live CD3+CD8+TCRalphabeta+ cells by PD-1 and/or TIGIT gave four subsets. Each library started from roughly 15 ng of total RNA using the QIAseq Immune Repertoire TCR panel. TCRdb reprocessed the reads via MiXCR and lists one record per CDR3 protein. The sample includes some 240 distinct CDR3 sequences, about 12% of them seen just once. Sequences were derived from CD8+ T cells from PBMCs, sampled at baseline or after one month of anti-PD-1 therapy (not recorded which). These receptors were obtained from a human donor with melanoma.

The gene calls are TRBV12-3 or TRBV12-4 and TRBJ2-3; D unclear. The CDR3 length is 15 residues. V lost 7 bases, J lost 0 bases, and 14 bases lay in between. For the CDR3, the DNA is TGTGCCAGCAACCACCCCGCCACTAGCACAGATACGCAGTATTTT. Its translation is CASNHPATSTDTQYF.

V is TRBV5-1 and J is TRBJ2-2; 9 bases line up with TRBD1. The CDR3 has 16 residues. In germline, CDR1 is SGHRS, CDR2 YFSETQ. V was pared by 4 bases and J by 6 bases, with 10 bases of the junction left unmatched. The CDR3 DNA is TGCGCCAGCAGCCCAACCGGGACAGGGATCCCCGGGGAGCTGTTTTTT. Its protein is CASSPTGTGIPGELFF.

This clonotype is judged medium-sized (0.01 to 0.1%). A much larger clone is a single base away; this may be a read error. This chain links TRBV7-3 with TRBJ2-3, with 8 positions matching TRBD2. There are 15 residues in the CDR3. Germline V gene data show CDR1 as SGHTA and CDR2 as FQGTGA. The CDR3 nucleotides are TGTGCCAGCAGCCGACTAGCGTCTAACACAGGTACGCAGTATTTT. This sequence encodes CASSRLASNTGTQYF. Filled out from reference TRBV7-3 and TRBJ2-3, the complete variable domain reads GAGVSQTPSNKVTEKGKYVELRCDPISGHTALYWYRQSLGQGPEFLIYFQGTGAADDSGLPNDRFFAVRPEGSVSTLKIQRTERGDSAVYLCASSRLASNTGTQYFGPGTRLTVL.

This clonotype is termed medium-sized. The J gene is TRBJ1-1, the V gene TRBV28; no clear D gene. V was cut by 6 bases and J by 6 bases, with 11 bases left in between. Looked up from germline, CDR1 is MDHEN and CDR2 is SYDVKM. The CDR3 has 12 residues. The CDR3 DNA reads TGTGCCAGCAGGCCGGAACACTCTGAAGCTTTCTTT. Encoded protein: CASRPEHSEAFF.

With respect to this clonotype: Given a far larger clone just one base away, this is likely a sequencing read error. It is likely a read error, because the conserved phenylalanine at the end of the CDR3 is missing. This chain joins TRBV28 and TRBJ2-5, with 8 bases that match TRBD2. V was pared by 6 bases and J by 5 bases, with 14 bases of the junction left unmatched. This CDR3 comprises 16 residues. Germline V lookup: CDR1 MDHEN, CDR2 SYDVKM. CDR3 amino acids: CASSQGLAGLEETQYL. The CDR3, as DNA: TGTGCCAGCAGCCAAGGACTAGCCGGATTGGAGGAGACCCAGTACCTC.

This clonotype is categorized as medium-sized (0.01 to 0.1%). V usage is TRBV27 and J usage is TRBJ2-7; no reliable D call. The CDR3 extends over 13 amino acids. CDR1 and CDR2 from the germline V gene are MNHEY and SMNVEV (reference sequence). Deletions cut 5 bases from V and 7 bases from J, with 15 bases between. CDR3 sequence reads: CASSPTSEAEQYF. The CDR3 coding sequence is TGTGCCAGCAGTCCGACGTCAGAGGCGGAGCAGTACTTC.

This clonotype is hyperexpanded by share. The chain couples TRBV7-3 to TRBJ2-3; 8 bases fit TRBD2. Germline values: CDR1 SGHTA, CDR2 FQGTGA. The CDR3 contains 15 residues. V gave up 5 bases and J gave up 4 bases; unmatched junction bases: 8. The CDR3 sequence is CASSRLALSADTQYF. The DNA for the CDR3 is TGTGCCAGCAGCCGACTAGCGCTTTCAGCAGATACGCAGTATTTT.

The chain carries TRBV18 and TRBJ2-1; D call uncertain. The CDR3 totals 15 residues. V was cut by 6 bases and J by 7 bases, with 19 bases left in between. Germline CDR1 is KGHSH and CDR2 is LQKENI. In DNA, the CDR3 is TGTGCCAGCTCCCAACTCCCCCAGCGTGTAAATGAGCAGTTCTTC. This encodes CASSQLPQRVNEQFF. Full variable domain (missing parts from reference TRBV18 and TRBJ2-1): NAGVMQNPRHLVRRRGQEARLRCSPMKGHSHVYWYRQLPEEGLKFMVYLQKENIIDESGMPKERFSAEFPKEGPSILRIQQVVRGDSAAYFCASSQLPQRVNEQFFGPGTRLTVL.

Relative to its sample, this clonotype is medium-sized. Possible read error: a much larger clone is one base away. The chain employs TRBV19 and TRBJ2-1; 7 bases are shared with TRBD1. The CDR3 runs 13 residues. In germline, CDR1 is LNHDA, CDR2 SQIVND (reference sequence). With V trimmed by 5 bases and J by 9 bases, 7 bases remained unmatched. As DNA, the CDR3 is TGTGCCAGTAGTGTGACAGGGTGGACTGAGCAGTTCTTC. Protein product: CASSVTGWTEQFF. Full variable domain (remainder filled in from reference TRBV19 and TRBJ2-1): DGGITQSPKYLFRKEGQNVTLSCEQNLNHDAMYWYRQDPGQGLRLIYYSQIVNDFQKGDIAEGYSVSREKKESFPLTVTSAQKNPTAFYLCASSVTGWTEQFFGPGTRLTVL.

CDR3 sequence: CASSPRHPSTETQYF. In nucleotides, the CDR3 is TGTGCCAGCAGCCCCCGTCATCCTAGCACAGAGACCCAGTACTTC. J is TRBJ2-5 and V is TRBV9; D might be TRBD2 (5 bases). V lost 4 bases and J lost 4, with 17 bases in between. This CDR3 is built from 15 residues. Germline-derived CDR1 and CDR2 are SGDLS and YYNGEE.

By share of the sample, this clonotype is large. This chain links TRBV3-1 with TRBJ2-1; no clear D. The CDR3 extends over 13 amino acids. Deletions cut 1 base from V and 6 bases from J, with 7 bases between. The V gene's germline CDR1 is LGHDT and CDR2 YNNKEL (reference sequence). The CDR3 region is CASSQVTSNEQFF. As DNA, the CDR3 is TGTGCCAGCAGCCAAGTAACCAGCAATGAGCAGTTCTTC.

The J gene is TRBJ2-3, the V gene TRBV20-1; 14 bases match TRBD2. Germline CDR1 DFQATT, CDR2 SNEGSKA (reference sequence). This CDR3 spans 20 amino acids. The CDR3 spells CSARPPGLAGGTTSTDRRYF. The CDR3 DNA follows: TGCAGCGCCAGACCCCCTGGACTAGCGGGAGGTACCACTAGCACAGATAGGCGGTATTTT.

By sample fraction, this clonotype is large. The chain joins TRBV27 to TRBJ2-7; TRBD1 aligns across 8 bases. Germline CDR1 reads MNHEY; CDR2 reads SMNVEV (reference sequence). This CDR3 contains 16 residues. Trimming took 2 bases from V and 0 from J; bases not matched to a gene: 6. The CDR3 DNA reads TGTGCCAGCAGTTTAGATGGACAGGGCGCCTCCTACGAGCAGTACTTC. Translated, it gives CASSLDGQGASYEQYF.

Turning to this clonotype: No conserved phenylalanine or tryptophan is present at the end of the CDR3, so a read error is the likely explanation. The J gene is TRBJ2-7, the V gene TRBV28; D call uncertain. Looked up from germline, CDR1 is MDHEN and CDR2 is SYDVKM. There are 15 residues in the CDR3. Trimming took off 3 bases at V and 2 bases at J, with 14 bases between the two ends. CDR3 region: CASSFLWTHPYEQYP. The CDR3 bases are TGTGCCAGCAGTTTTCTCTGGACCCATCCCTACGAGCAGTACCCC.

J is TRBJ1-1 and V is TRBV5-6; no reliable D call. V lost 5 bases and J 5 bases, leaving 13 bases between the germline ends. The CDR3 consists of 13 residues. CDR1 and CDR2 from the germline V gene are SGHDT and YYEEEE. The DNA for the CDR3 is TGTGCCAGCAGTCCCAGTACGGGGACTGAAGCTTTCTTT. This sequence encodes CASSPSTGTEAFF.

This clonotype qualifies as medium-sized. The chain has TRBV27 and TRBJ2-7; the D is unclear. The germline V and J ends were trimmed by 3 bases and 7 bases, with 13 bases remaining between them. Germline CDR1 reads MNHEY; CDR2 reads SMNVEV (reference sequence). The CDR3 consists of 13 residues. CDR3 residues: CASSFTSVGEQYF. In DNA, the CDR3 is TGTGCCAGCAGTTTCACTTCTGTAGGGGAGCAGTACTTC.